This T cell receptor (beta chain) emerged from a study of siplizumab effects on memory and regulatory T cells. General study findings and limits: No naive or memory phenotype could be assigned to roughly 75-97% of proliferating clones.

Concerning this clone: Its matching antigen is unknown.

CDR1 is SGHVS and CDR2 is FNYEAQ in the germline V gene. CDR3 size: 13 residues. The V and J ends lost 4 bases and 6 bases respectively, with 11 bases between them. Data came from immunoSEQ multiplex PCR; TCRdb stores just in-frame clones and leaves some out. The sample consists of about 120,000 clones, around 93% of them appearing once. Sequenced material: non-Treg CD4+ T cells sorted from blood. The V and J genes are TRBV7-6 and TRBJ2-3; D is possibly TRBD1 (5 bases). This clonotype originated in a human donor in good health. The CDR3 protein is CASSSFNRDTQYF. The CDR3 bases are TGTGCCAGCAGCTCTTTTAACAGGGATACGCAGTATTTT.